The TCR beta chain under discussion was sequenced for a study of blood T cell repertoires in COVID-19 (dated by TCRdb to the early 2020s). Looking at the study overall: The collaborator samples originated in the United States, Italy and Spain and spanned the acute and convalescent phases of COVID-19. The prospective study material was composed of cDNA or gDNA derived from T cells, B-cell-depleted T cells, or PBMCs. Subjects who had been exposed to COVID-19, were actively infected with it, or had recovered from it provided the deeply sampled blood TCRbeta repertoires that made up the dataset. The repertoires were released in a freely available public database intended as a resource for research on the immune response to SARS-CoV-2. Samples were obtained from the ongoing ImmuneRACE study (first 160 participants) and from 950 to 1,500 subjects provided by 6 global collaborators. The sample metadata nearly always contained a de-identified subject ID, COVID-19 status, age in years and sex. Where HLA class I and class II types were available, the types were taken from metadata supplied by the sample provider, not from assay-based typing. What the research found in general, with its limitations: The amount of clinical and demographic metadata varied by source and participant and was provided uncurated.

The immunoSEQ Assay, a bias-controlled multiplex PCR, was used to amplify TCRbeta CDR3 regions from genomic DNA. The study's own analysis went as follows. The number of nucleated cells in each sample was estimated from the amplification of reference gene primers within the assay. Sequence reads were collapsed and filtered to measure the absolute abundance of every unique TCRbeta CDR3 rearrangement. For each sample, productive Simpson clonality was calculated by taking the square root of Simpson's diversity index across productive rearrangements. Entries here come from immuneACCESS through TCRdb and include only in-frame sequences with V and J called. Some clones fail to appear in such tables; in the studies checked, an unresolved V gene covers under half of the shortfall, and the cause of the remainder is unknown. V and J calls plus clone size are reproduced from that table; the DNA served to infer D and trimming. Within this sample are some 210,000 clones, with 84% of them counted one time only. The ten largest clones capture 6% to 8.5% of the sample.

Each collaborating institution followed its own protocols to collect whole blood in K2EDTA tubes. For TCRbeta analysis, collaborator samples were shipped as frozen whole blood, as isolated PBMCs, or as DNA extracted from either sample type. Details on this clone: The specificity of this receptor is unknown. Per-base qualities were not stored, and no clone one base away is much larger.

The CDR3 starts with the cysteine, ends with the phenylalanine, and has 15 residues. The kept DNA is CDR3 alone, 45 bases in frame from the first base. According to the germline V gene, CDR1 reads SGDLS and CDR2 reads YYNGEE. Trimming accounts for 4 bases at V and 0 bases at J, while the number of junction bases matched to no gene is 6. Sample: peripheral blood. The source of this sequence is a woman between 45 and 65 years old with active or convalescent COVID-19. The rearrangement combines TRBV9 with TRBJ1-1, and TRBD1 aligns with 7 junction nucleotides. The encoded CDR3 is CASSPSDRLNTEAFF. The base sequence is TGTGCCAGCAGCCCCTCGGACAGGCTGAACACTGAAGCTTTCTTT. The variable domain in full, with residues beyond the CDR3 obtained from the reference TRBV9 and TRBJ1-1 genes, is DSGVTQTPKHLITATGQRVTLRCSPRSGDLSVYWYQQSLDQGLQFLIQYYNGEERAKGNILERFSAQQFPDLHSELNLSSLELGDSALYFCASSPSDRLNTEAFFGQGTRLTVV.